The 14 T cell receptor beta chains in this list originate from one sample, sequenced in a study of read filtering for tumor transcriptome and immune sequencing. This library used 300 to 450 ng RNA and molecular barcoded adaptors spanning alpha/delta and beta/gamma chains. TCRdb independently ran MiXCR on the reads; one entry per CDR3 protein. Of roughly 82,000 distinct CDR3 sequences detected, about 12% appear once; the ten largest clones hold approximately 15%. Sequenced material: a population of CD138-negative cells sorted from bone marrow. These receptor sequences come from a donor aged 40 or over with multiple myeloma.

This clonotype was counted at least ten times. The rearrangement uses TRBV5-1 and TRBJ2-1; 8 nucleotides agree with TRBD2. Trimming removed 1 base from V and 3 bases from J; junction bases left unmatched: 3. The CDR3 runs to 15 residues. Germline CDR1 reads SGHRS; CDR2 reads YFSETQ. The CDR3 bases are TGCGCCAGCAGCTTGAGCGGGGGTGTCTACAATGAGCAGTTCTTC. Its translation is CASSLSGGVYNEQFF.

This clonotype was counted at least ten times. The V call is TRBV7-9, the J call TRBJ1-4; 11 nucleotides line up with TRBD1. The CDR3 spans 15 residues. The germline CDR1 and CDR2 sequences are SEHNR and FQNEAQ (reference sequence). Unmatched junction bases numbered 7, after V lost 5 bases and J lost 8 bases. CDR3 residues: CASSNWTGGVEKLFF. The CDR3 DNA is TGTGCCAGCAGCAACTGGACAGGGGGCGTGGAAAAACTGTTTTTT.

At least ten counts were recorded for this clonotype. The rearrangement links TRBV7-3 to TRBJ2-2, with D uncertain. The ends were cut back, 2 bases at V and 4 bases at J, with 11 bases in the middle. This CDR3 has 15 amino acids. CDR1 and CDR2 from the germline V gene are SGHTA and FQGTGA. CDR3 sequence: CASSLSMPATGELFF. The CDR3 nucleotides are TGTGCCAGCAGCTTATCGATGCCCGCCACCGGGGAGCTGTTTTTT.

This clonotype was found many times. CDR3 in amino acids: CASTKTGLHTEAFF. The CDR3 coding sequence is TGTGCCAGCACAAAGACAGGTTTGCACACTGAAGCTTTCTTT. J is TRBJ1-1 and V is TRBV12-3 or TRBV12-4, with a possible D match to TRBD1 (6 bases). The CDR3 is made up of 14 amino acids. V was clipped by 7 bases and J by 3 bases, with 15 bases between them.

This clonotype was recorded many times. V is TRBV2 and J is TRBJ2-5; D assignment may be TRBD1 or TRBD2 (7 bases each). Trimming pared 6 bases from V and 6 bases from J, leaving 14 bases between. Germline V gene data show CDR1 as SNHLY and CDR2 as FYNNEI. The CDR3 has 13 residues. The CDR3, as DNA: TGTGCCAGCAGAGCGGGACAGTTGAAGACCCAGTACTTC. Translating it yields CASRAGQLKTQYF.

This clonotype was detected ten times or more. This chain connects TRBV3-1 to TRBJ2-3; 11 nucleotides match TRBD2. Germline assignment: CDR1 LGHDT and CDR2 YNNKEL (reference sequence). This CDR3 spans 18 amino acids. V shed 6 bases and J 5 bases; nucleotides not matched to a gene: 16. DNA of the CDR3: TGTGCCAGCAGTCCAAGAGGGAAGTCACTAGCGGGAGTAGATACGCAGTATTTT. Residues: CASSPRGKSLAGVDTQYF.

Concerning this clonotype itself: A read error may explain this, as a much larger clone is one base away. V usage is TRBV7-3 and J usage is TRBJ2-1; 15 bases fit TRBD2. The CDR3 sequence is 17 residues long. Germline values: CDR1 SGHTA, CDR2 FQGTGA. The CDR3 sequence is CASSSGGLAGGYSEQFF. As DNA, the CDR3 is TGTGCCAGCAGCTCCGGGGGACTAGCGGGAGGCTACAGTGAGCAGTTCTTC.

This clonotype was seen at least ten times. J is TRBJ2-5 and V is TRBV20-1; possibly TRBD1 for D (6 bases). The CDR3 covers 13 residues. Germline lookup yields CDR1 DFQATT and CDR2 SNEGSKA (reference sequence). Trimming removed 0 bases at V and 4 bases at J, with 9 bases between. The CDR3 nucleotides are TGCAGTGCTAGAGATCACAGGGTAGAGACCCAGTACTTC. Protein: CSARDHRVETQYF.

Only a few counts were recorded for this clonotype. The V call is TRBV11-3, the J call TRBJ1-3; TRBD1 aligns across 7 bases. The ends lost 3 bases at V and 3 bases at J; junction bases unmatched: 5. Germline-derived CDR1 and CDR2 are SGHNT and YENEEA. The CDR3 spans 15 residues. In nucleotides, the CDR3 is TGTGCCAGCAGCTTCCGGGACAGAATTGGAAACACCATATATTTT. It encodes CASSFRDRIGNTIYF.

This clonotype was counted many times. V is TRBV19 and J is TRBJ2-2; the match to TRBD1 covers 8 bases. V gave up 6 bases and J gave up 1 base; unmatched junction bases: 7. Looked up from germline, CDR1 is LNHDA and CDR2 is SQIVND (reference sequence). There are 16 residues in the CDR3. The CDR3 DNA follows: TGTGCCAGTAGCCTGCACGGACAGGGGAACACCGGGGAGCTGTTTTTT. It codes for CASSLHGQGNTGELFF.

This clonotype came up many times. V is TRBV5-1 and J is TRBJ2-1; D uncertain. There are 16 residues in the CDR3. Germline V gives CDR1 SGHRS, CDR2 YFSETQ. V was clipped by 0 bases and J by 0 bases, with 10 bases between them. The CDR3 region has the DNA TGCGCCAGCAGCTTGGAAGCGTTCAGCTCCTACAATGAGCAGTTCTTC. This translates into CASSLEAFSSYNEQFF.

This clonotype was recorded many times. V gene TRBV9 combines with J gene TRBJ2-1; 14 nucleotides agree with TRBD2. Per germline, CDR1 SGDLS and CDR2 YYNGEE. The V segment lost 2 bases and the J segment 9 bases; nucleotides outside the gene matches: 4. This CDR3 spans 15 amino acids. CDR3 sequence (DNA): TGTGCCAGCAGCGTGGGACTAGCGGGAGTCAGTGAGCAGTTCTTC. Its translation is CASSVGLAGVSEQFF. Full variable domain (outside the CDR3, taken from reference TRBV9 and TRBJ2-1): DSGVTQTPKHLITATGQRVTLRCSPRSGDLSVYWYQQSLDQGLQFLIQYYNGEERAKGNILERFSAQQFPDLHSELNLSSLELGDSALYFCASSVGLAGVSEQFFGPGTRLTVL.

Ten or more counts support this clonotype. CDR3 bases: TGTGCCAGTAGTCCTAGCAGGGGTATTGAAGAGCAGTACTTC. Translated: CASSPSRGIEEQYF. This sequence joins TRBV19 and TRBJ2-7, with D possibly being TRBD1 (6 bases). Germline-derived CDR1 and CDR2 are LNHDA and SQIVND (reference sequence). Trimming removed 5 bases at V and 7 bases at J, with 18 bases between. The CDR3 is made up of 14 amino acids.

With respect to this clonotype: Being one base from a much bigger clone, this may be a read error. The chain employs TRBV5-4 and TRBJ2-7, with 7 bases matching TRBD2. The CDR3 sequence is 17 residues long. Germline V gene lookup returns CDR1 SGHNT and CDR2 YYREEE (reference sequence). CDR3 sequence (DNA): TGTGCCAGCAGTGATGGCAGTCGGGCTAGCGGATACTACGATCAGTACTTC. This codes for CASSDGSRASGYYDQYF.